This T cell receptor beta chain comes out of a study of T-cell memory formation after mild COVID-19. Broader study findings: Some responding clones appeared in pre-infection memory, suggesting cross-reactive memory joined. Clones that contracted from day 15 to 85 had balanced CD4/CD8; later expanders were CD4+ biased.

Germline values: CDR1 MNHEY, CDR2 SVGAGI. Trimming took off 6 bases at V and 0 bases at J, with 15 bases between the two ends. The CDR3 has 15 residues. This clonotype occurred a few times. Its matching antigen is unknown. Libraries for TCRalpha and TCRbeta carried sample barcodes and unique molecular identifiers via 5'RACE. One entry per CDR3 protein results from TCRdb running MiXCR on the 5' RACE reads. The data contain about 350,000 distinct CDR3 sequences, about an eighth of them seen just once; the ten biggest clones take up roughly a fifth. The sequenced material came from PBMCs or a T cell subset sorted from them (not recorded which). V usage is TRBV6-5 and J usage is TRBJ2-7; D is perhaps TRBD1 (6 bases). The sequence came from a man aged 18 to 30 who had mild COVID-19 (a few samples of this study predate the infection). Cell type and time point are not known. Here the CDR3 reads CASRKTGLTSYEQYF. The CDR3 bases are TGTGCCAGCAGGAAGACAGGACTTACCTCCTACGAGCAGTACTTC.